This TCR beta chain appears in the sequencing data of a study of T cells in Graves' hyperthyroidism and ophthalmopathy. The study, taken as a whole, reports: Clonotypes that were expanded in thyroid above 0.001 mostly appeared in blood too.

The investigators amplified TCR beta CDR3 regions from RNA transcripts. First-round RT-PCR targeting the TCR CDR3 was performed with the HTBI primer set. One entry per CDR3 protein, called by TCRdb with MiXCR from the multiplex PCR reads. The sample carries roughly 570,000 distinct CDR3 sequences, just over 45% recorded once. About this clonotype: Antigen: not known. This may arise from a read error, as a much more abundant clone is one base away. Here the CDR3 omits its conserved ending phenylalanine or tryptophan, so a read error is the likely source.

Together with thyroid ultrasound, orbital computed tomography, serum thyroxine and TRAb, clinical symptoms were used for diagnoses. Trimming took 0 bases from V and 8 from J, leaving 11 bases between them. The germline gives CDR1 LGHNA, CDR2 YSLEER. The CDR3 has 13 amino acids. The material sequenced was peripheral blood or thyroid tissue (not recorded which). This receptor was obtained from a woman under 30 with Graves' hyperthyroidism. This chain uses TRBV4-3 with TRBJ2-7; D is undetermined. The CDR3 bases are TGCGCCAGCAGCCAAGATTACGTGATGAAGCAGTACTCC. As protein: CASSQDYVMKQYS.